The 17 T cell receptor beta chains listed next were all sequenced from one sample in a study of shared clonotypes between healthy human individuals. Generated by immunoSEQ multiplex PCR, the TCRdb table keeps only in-frame clones and is missing some. Of a few million clones detected, almost 96% appear once; the ten largest clones hold 0.13%. The sequenced sample consisted of naive CD4+ T cells sorted from blood. Indicated subset: CD45RA+ positively selected. These receptors were collected from a man aged 18 to 35 in good health.

The chain employs TRBV5-1 and TRBJ2-7; the match to TRBD1 covers 9 bases. Germline values: CDR1 SGHRS, CDR2 YFSETQ. V shed 3 bases and J 7 bases; nucleotides not matched to a gene: 5. The CDR3 has 13 amino acids. CDR3 residues: CASSWGTGREQYF. The CDR3 region has the DNA TGCGCCAGCAGCTGGGGGACAGGGAGGGAGCAGTACTTC.

The chain couples TRBV5-1 to TRBJ2-7; D gene ambiguous. V was trimmed by 0 bases and J by 2 bases, leaving 12 bases between them. Germline V lookup: CDR1 SGHRS, CDR2 YFSETQ. This CDR3 region has 15 residues. CDR3 nucleotides: TGCGCCAGCAGCTTGGTTTGGCAGTCGACCTACGAGCAGTACTTC. Its protein is CASSLVWQSTYEQYF.

The CDR3 spells CASGAGTQVIGCQPQHF. In DNA form, the CDR3 reads TGCGCCAGCGGCGCCGGGACACAAGTAATCGGTTGTCAGCCCCAGCATTTT. The V gene is TRBV23-1, the J gene TRBJ1-5, with a weak D call TRBD1 (6 bases). TRBV23-1 is marked as an open reading frame, function uncertain. The CDR3 sequence is 17 residues long. V lost 8 bases, J lost 6 bases, and 26 bases lay in between.

This rearrangement joins TRBV6-1 to TRBJ1-2, with D uncertain. Germline CDR1 is MNHNS and CDR2 is SASEGT. This CDR3 has 17 residues. Trimming pared 3 bases from V and 2 bases from J, leaving 19 bases between. CDR3 DNA sequence: TGTGCCAGCAGTGACCGTAGGGATGTTTATTGGAACTATGGCTACACCTTC. Translating gives CASSDRRDVYWNYGYTF.

The V gene is TRBV30, the J gene TRBJ1-1; tentative D call: TRBD1 (6 bases). The CDR3 covers 15 residues. V was trimmed by 3 bases and J by 2 bases, leaving 16 bases between them. Germline V gives CDR1 GTSNPN, CDR2 SVGIG (reference sequence). The CDR3 DNA sequence: TGTGCCTGGAGGGGGGCCGGGACACTTAACACTGAAGCTTTCTTT. It yields the protein CAWRGAGTLNTEAFF.

V usage is TRBV20-1 and J usage is TRBJ1-1; D gene unclear. CDR3 size: 11 residues. Trimming stripped 3 bases from V and 5 bases from J, with 7 bases between. Germline V CDR1 and CDR2: DFQATT, SNEGSKA (reference sequence). The DNA for the CDR3 is TGCAGTGCTAGGGAGTGGACTGAAGCTTTCTTT. It is translated as CSAREWTEAFF.

The rearrangement uses TRBV7-9 and TRBJ2-7, with D perhaps matching TRBD1 (5 bases). The CDR3 is 13 residues long. CDR1 and CDR2 from the germline V gene are SEHNR and FQNEAQ (reference sequence). V was shortened by 1 base and J by 5 bases, with 9 bases between the two germline ends. CDR3 nucleotides: TGTGCCAGCAGCTTAGTACCCAGGGACGAGCAGTACTTC. This encodes CASSLVPRDEQYF. Filled out from reference TRBV7-9 and TRBJ2-7, the complete variable domain reads DTGVSQNPRHKITKRGQNVTFRCDPISEHNRLYWYRQTLGQGPEFLTYFQNEAQLEKSRLLSDRFSAERPKGSFSTLEIQRTEQGDSAMYLCASSLVPRDEQYFGPGTRLTVT.

This clone was detected once. The J gene is TRBJ1-5, the V gene TRBV6-6, with a weak D call TRBD1 (5 bases). The CDR3 is 14 residues long. Trimming removed 4 bases from V and 5 bases from J, with 12 bases in between. The germline CDR1 and CDR2 sequences are MNHNY and SVGAGI (reference sequence). The CDR3 bases are TGTGCCAGCAGTTTCCGACAGCCAGATCAGCCCCAGCATTTT. Translating gives CASSFRQPDQPQHF.

V gene TRBV6-5 combines with J gene TRBJ1-6; weak D call: TRBD1 (5 bases). This CDR3 comprises 14 residues. Germline lookup yields CDR1 MNHEY and CDR2 SVGAGI. The V and J ends lost 6 bases and 7 bases respectively, with 13 bases between them. The CDR3 here is CASSQGSRNSPLHF. The CDR3 coding sequence is TGTGCCAGCAGCCAGGGTTCGCGGAATTCACCCCTCCACTTT.

V gene TRBV2 combines with J gene TRBJ1-4; a possible D gene is TRBD1 (5 bases). Per the germline V gene, CDR1 is SNHLY and CDR2 is FYNNEI. V was shortened by 7 bases and J by 7 bases, with 19 bases between the two germline ends. This CDR3 has 15 amino acids. CDR3 protein: CASTQDLGEIEKLFF. CDR3 DNA: TGTGCCAGCACCCAGGATCTGGGGGAAATTGAAAAACTGTTTTTT. Variable domain in full (rest from reference TRBV2 and TRBJ1-4): EPEVTQTPSHQVTQMGQEVILRCVPISNHLYFYWYRQILGQKVEFLVSFYNNEISEKSEIFDDQFSVERPDGSNFTLKIRSTKLEDSAMYFCASTQDLGEIEKLFFGSGTQLSVL.

This sequence joins TRBV6-1 and TRBJ1-2; tentatively, D is TRBD1 (5 bases). The CDR3 loop spans 13 amino acids. Per germline, CDR1 MNHNS and CDR2 SASEGT. The V end lost 4 bases, the J end lost 8 bases, and 14 bases lay between the germline ends. The CDR3 bases are TGTGCCAGCAGTGCCTTGGGGGTCGAAGGCTACACCTTC. It codes for CASSALGVEGYTF.

The rearrangement links TRBV7-9 to TRBJ1-4; 9 bases map to TRBD1. The CDR3 covers 15 residues. CDR1 is SEHNR, CDR2 FQNEAQ, per germline (reference sequence). The V and J ends lost 5 bases and 5 bases, in that order; junction bases with no gene match: 6. The CDR3 DNA follows: TGTGCCAGCAGCGTAGGGGACAGGGAGAATGAAAAACTGTTTTTT. It yields the protein CASSVGDRENEKLFF. Complete variable domain (other parts from reference TRBV7-9 and TRBJ1-4): DTGVSQNPRHKITKRGQNVTFRCDPISEHNRLYWYRQTLGQGPEFLTYFQNEAQLEKSRLLSDRFSAERPKGSFSTLEIQRTEQGDSAMYLCASSVGDRENEKLFFGSGTQLSVL.

The chain joins TRBV10-2 to TRBJ1-4; 11 bases agree with TRBD1. CDR1 and CDR2 from the germline V gene are WSHSY and SAAADI. This CDR3 has 16 residues. V shed 2 bases and J 7 bases; nucleotides not matched to a gene: 6. The CDR3 is CASSEGQGAVGEKLFF. CDR3 in DNA: TGCGCCAGCAGTGAGGGACAGGGGGCGGTTGGTGAAAAACTGTTTTTT.

The rearrangement links TRBV6-5 to TRBJ1-1; D perhaps matches TRBD1 (5 bases). Germline CDR1 and CDR2: MNHEY and SVGAGI. V dropped 2 bases and J dropped 0 bases, with 13 bases sitting between them. The CDR3 is 16 amino acids. The chain's CDR3 is CASSYGGGSLNTEAFF. The CDR3 region has the DNA TGTGCCAGCAGTTACGGGGGGGGGAGTTTGAACACTGAAGCTTTCTTT.

The chain combines TRBV7-8 with TRBJ1-4; D call uncertain. Germline assignment: CDR1 SGHVS and CDR2 FQNEAQ. There are 16 residues in the CDR3. V lost 1 base, J lost 0 bases, and 9 bases lay in between. The CDR3 DNA sequence: TGTGCCAGCAGCTTAGAGTGGGCGCCAACTAATGAAAAACTGTTTTTT. Its translation: CASSLEWAPTNEKLFF.

The chain uses TRBV19 and TRBJ1-6; no firm D call. The CDR3 has 14 amino acids. Trimming shortened V by 5 bases and J by 7 bases, and 12 bases separated the two germline ends. Germline V gene lookup returns CDR1 LNHDA and CDR2 SQIVND (reference sequence). The DNA of the CDR3 is TGTGCCAGTAGTCCCGGATTACTAAATTCACCCCTCCACTTT. This encodes CASSPGLLNSPLHF.

The chain uses TRBV7-4 and TRBJ1-1; TRBD1 is a possible D gene (5 bases). Germline V CDR1 and CDR2: SGHVT, SQSDAQ. The CDR3 spans 16 residues. V dropped 7 bases and J dropped 5 bases, with 23 bases sitting between them. The CDR3: CASTPRQGRVRTEAFF. CDR3 bases: TGTGCCAGCACCCCAAGGCAGGGTAGGGTGAGGACTGAAGCTTTCTTT.